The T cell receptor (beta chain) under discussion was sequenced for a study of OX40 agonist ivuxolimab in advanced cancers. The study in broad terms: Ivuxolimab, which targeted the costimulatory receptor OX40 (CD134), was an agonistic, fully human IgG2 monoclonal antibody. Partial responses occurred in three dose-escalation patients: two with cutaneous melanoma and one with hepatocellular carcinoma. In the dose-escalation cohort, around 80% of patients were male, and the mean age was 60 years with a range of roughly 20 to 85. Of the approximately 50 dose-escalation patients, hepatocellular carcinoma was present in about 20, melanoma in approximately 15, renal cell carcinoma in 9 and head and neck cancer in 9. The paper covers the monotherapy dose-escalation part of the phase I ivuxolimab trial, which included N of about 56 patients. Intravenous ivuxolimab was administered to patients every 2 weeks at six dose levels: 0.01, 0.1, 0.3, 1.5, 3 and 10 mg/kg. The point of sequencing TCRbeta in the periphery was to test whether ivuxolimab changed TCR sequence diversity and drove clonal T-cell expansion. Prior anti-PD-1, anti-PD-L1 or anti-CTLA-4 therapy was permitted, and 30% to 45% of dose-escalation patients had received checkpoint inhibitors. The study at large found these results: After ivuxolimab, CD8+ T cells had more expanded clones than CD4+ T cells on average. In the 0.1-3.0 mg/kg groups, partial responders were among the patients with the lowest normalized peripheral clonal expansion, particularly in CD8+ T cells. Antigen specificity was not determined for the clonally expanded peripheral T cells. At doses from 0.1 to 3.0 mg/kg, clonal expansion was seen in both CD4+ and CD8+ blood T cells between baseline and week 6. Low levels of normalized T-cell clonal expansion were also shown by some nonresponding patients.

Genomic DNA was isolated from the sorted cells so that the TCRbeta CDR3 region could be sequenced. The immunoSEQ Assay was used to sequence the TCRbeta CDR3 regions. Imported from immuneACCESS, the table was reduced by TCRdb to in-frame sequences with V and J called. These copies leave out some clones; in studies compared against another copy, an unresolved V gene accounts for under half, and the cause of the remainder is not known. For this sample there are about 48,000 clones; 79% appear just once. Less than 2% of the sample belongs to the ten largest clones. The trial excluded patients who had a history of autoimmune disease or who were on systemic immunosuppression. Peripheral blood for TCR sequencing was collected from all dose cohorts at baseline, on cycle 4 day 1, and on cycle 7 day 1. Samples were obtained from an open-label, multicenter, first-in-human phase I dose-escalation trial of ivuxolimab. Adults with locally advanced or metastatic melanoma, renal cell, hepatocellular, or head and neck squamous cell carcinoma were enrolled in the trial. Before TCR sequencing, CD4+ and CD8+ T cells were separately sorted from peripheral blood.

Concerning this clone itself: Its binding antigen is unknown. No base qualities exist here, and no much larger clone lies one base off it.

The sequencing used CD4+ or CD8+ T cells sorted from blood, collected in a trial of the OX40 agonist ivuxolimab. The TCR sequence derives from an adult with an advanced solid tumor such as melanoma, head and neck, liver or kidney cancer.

DNA sequence: TGTGCCAGTAGTGGGTCCGGGGGCCCAACCAAGAACACTGAAGCTTTCTTT. Its translation reads: CASSGSGGPTKNTEAFF. The chain joins TRBV19 to TRBJ1-1; TRBD1 is possibly the D segment (6 matching bases). The CDR3 covers 17 residues, taking in both the cysteine and the phenylalanine. Only CDR3 DNA is held: 51 bases, read in frame from base 1. CDR1 and CDR2 were assigned from the germline V gene (reference sequence) as LNHDA and SQIVND. V loses 5 bases, J loses 1 base, and the germline ends lie 20 bases apart.